This section outlines one TCR beta chain sequence together with its context. Using about 190 ng DNA, some 30,000 T cell genomes, the sorted-subset replicate PCRs were run. In the original workflow: For the immunoSEQ data, sequences were junction-only without quality scores, so filtering differed. Here immunoSEQ multiplex PCR was the method, and the copy in TCRdb shows in-frame clones only, minus some. V, J and clone size reflect that table, while D and trimming were determined from the DNA. This sample has 98,000 or so clones, with 68% found just once. These data are taken from a study of shared clonotypes between healthy human individuals. CD45RO+ cells and CCR7-negative CD45RA+ TemRA cells were combined as CD8 memory. The germline gives CDR1 ENHRY, CDR2 SYGVKD. The ends lost 3 bases at V and 10 bases at J; junction bases unmatched: 8. CDR3 length: 16 residues.

The chain has TRBV10-3 and TRBJ2-1; 14 nucleotides match TRBD2. The TCR sequence derives from a woman in her 30s in good health. Specimen: memory CD8+ T cells sorted from blood. The subset denotes: CD45RO+ cells pooled with CCR7-negative TemRA cells. CDR3 amino acids: CAISDRLAGGLIEQFF. The CDR3 DNA is TGTGCCATCAGTGATCGACTAGCGGGAGGGTTGATAGAGCAGTTCTTC.